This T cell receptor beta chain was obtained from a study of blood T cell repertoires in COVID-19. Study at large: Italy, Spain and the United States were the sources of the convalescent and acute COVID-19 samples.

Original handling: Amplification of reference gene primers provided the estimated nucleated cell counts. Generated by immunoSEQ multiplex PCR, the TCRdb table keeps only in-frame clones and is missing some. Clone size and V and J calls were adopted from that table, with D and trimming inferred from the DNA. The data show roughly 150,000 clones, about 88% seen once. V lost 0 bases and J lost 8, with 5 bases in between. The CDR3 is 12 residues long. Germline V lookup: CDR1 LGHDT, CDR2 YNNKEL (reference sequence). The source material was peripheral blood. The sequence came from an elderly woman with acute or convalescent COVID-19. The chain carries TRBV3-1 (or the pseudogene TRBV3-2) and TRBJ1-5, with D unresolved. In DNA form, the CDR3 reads TGTGCCAGCAGCCAAGATGCGGAGCCCCAGCATTTT. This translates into CASSQDAEPQHF.